What follows are 12 T cell receptor beta chains derived from one specimen sequenced in a study of siplizumab effects on memory and regulatory T cells. Only in-frame clones appear in the TCRdb table, and some are missing; sequencing was by immunoSEQ multiplex PCR. Seen here are some 110,000 clones, over 85% observed once, and the top ten hold around 0.62%. Material for sequencing was Tregs sorted from blood. The origin of the receptors is a human donor in good health.

The chain uses TRBV5-1 and TRBJ1-1; no definite D call. CDR3 length equals 15 residues. Trimming took off 0 bases at V and 0 bases at J, with 9 bases between the two ends. Germline V gene data show CDR1 as SGHRS and CDR2 as YFSETQ. The CDR3 spells CASSLGLQMNTEAFF. The DNA for the CDR3 is TGCGCCAGCAGCTTGGGCTTGCAGATGAACACTGAAGCTTTCTTT.

The chain combines TRBV10-3 with TRBJ1-3; 9 nucleotides agree with TRBD1. CDR3 length: 14 residues. V was clipped by 6 bases and J by 2 bases; unmatched bases: 2. Germline-derived CDR1 and CDR2 are ENHRY and SYGVKD. CDR3 coding DNA: TGTGCCATCAGGGGGGACAGGGCTGGAAACACCATATATTTT. This translates into CAIRGDRAGNTIYF.

J is TRBJ1-3 and V is TRBV7-9; no clear D gene. This CDR3 has 13 amino acids. V was shortened by 2 bases and J by 10 bases, with 12 bases between the two germline ends. Germline CDR1 reads SEHNR; CDR2 reads FQNEAQ (reference sequence). CDR3 DNA sequence: TGTGCCAGCAGCTTAAGAGGGCTGAGGACCATATATTTT. This gives the protein CASSLRGLRTIYF.

This clone occurred once. This sequence joins TRBV19 and TRBJ1-1, with 9 bases fitting TRBD1. The CDR3 is 15 residues long. V shed 4 bases and J 0 bases; nucleotides not matched to a gene: 3. CDR1 LNHDA and CDR2 SQIVND come from the germline V gene (reference sequence). CDR3 region: CASSTTGGLNTEAFF. The CDR3 region has the DNA TGTGCCAGTAGTACCACAGGGGGCTTGAACACTGAAGCTTTCTTT.

The chain employs TRBV11-3 and TRBJ2-5; TRBD1 matches at 7 bases. Near its end, the DNA agrees better with TRBJ2-7, so the J call may be wrong. CDR3 length: 15 amino acids. The germline V gene has CDR1 SGHNT and CDR2 YENEEA. This CDR3 is CASSSRVRQGPEQYF. The CDR3 DNA sequence: TGTGCCAGCAGCTCCAGGGTTCGACAGGGTCCCGAGCAGTACTTC.

V usage is TRBV18 and J usage is TRBJ1-5; tentatively, D is TRBD1 (5 bases). The CDR3 has 16 amino acids. From germline, CDR1 is KGHSH and CDR2 LQKENI. Trimming pared 0 bases from V and 4 bases from J, leaving 13 bases between. This CDR3 is CASSPPGGRGNQPQHF. CDR3 DNA: TGTGCCAGCTCACCACCGGGAGGACGGGGGAATCAGCCCCAGCATTTT.

The chain couples TRBV14 to TRBJ1-1; a possible D gene is TRBD1 (6 bases). The V gene lost 4 bases and the J gene lost 10 bases, with 16 bases spanning the gap. The length of the CDR3 is 13 residues. Germline V gene lookup returns CDR1 SGHDN and CDR2 FVKESK. The CDR3 region has the DNA TGTGCCAGCAGCCCATCGGGGGGCAGGGGAGCTTTCTTT. It is translated as CASSPSGGRGAFF.

The chain recombines TRBV4-2 with TRBJ2-4; 7 nucleotides match TRBD1. Germline loops: CDR1 LGHNA, CDR2 YNFKEQ. After removal of 4 bases from V and 5 bases from J, the junction contained 11 bases not matched to a gene. The CDR3 spans 16 residues. In DNA form, the CDR3 reads TGTGCCAGCAGCCTAGACAGGGAAGTCGCTCAAAACATTCAGTACTTC. Encoded protein: CASSLDREVAQNIQYF.

The rearrangement links TRBV5-4 to TRBJ2-1; TRBD2 matches 13 bases. J lost 9 bases, V lost 5 bases, and 5 bases had no gene match. Germline CDR1 and CDR2: SGHNT and YYREEE (reference sequence). The CDR3 is 14 amino acids. The CDR3 protein is CASRLAGGPGEQFF. The CDR3 DNA reads TGTGCCAGCAGACTAGCGGGAGGGCCCGGTGAGCAGTTCTTC. The whole variable domain, remainder taken from reference TRBV5-4 and TRBJ2-1, is ETGVTQSPTHLIKTRGQQVTLRCSSQSGHNTVSWYQQALGQGPQFIFQYYREEENGRGNFPPRFSGLQFPNYSSELNVNALELDDSALYLCASRLAGGPGEQFFGPGTRLTVL.

This chain joins TRBV7-3 and TRBJ2-1; 9 bases are shared with TRBD2. The germline gives CDR1 SGHTA, CDR2 FQGTGA. CDR3 length: 15 residues. With V trimmed by 2 bases and J by 4 bases, 3 bases remained unmatched. CDR3: CASSLGAGGYNEQFF. CDR3 nucleotide sequence: TGTGCCAGCAGCTTAGGAGCGGGGGGTTACAATGAGCAGTTCTTC.

The chain is built from TRBV27 and TRBJ1-6; TRBD1 might be the D (5 bases). V lost 3 bases and J 0 bases, leaving 18 bases between the germline ends. The CDR3 totals 19 residues. CDR1 is MNHEY and CDR2 is SMNVEV in the germline V gene (reference sequence). The CDR3 region has the DNA TGTGCCAGCAGTTTCCGACGGGACCTGCCGAGCTCCTATAATTCACCCCTCCACTTT. This sequence encodes CASSFRRDLPSSYNSPLHF.

This chain joins TRBV5-1 and TRBJ2-1, with 8 bases identical to TRBD1. This CDR3 is built from 16 residues. Germline CDR1 SGHRS, CDR2 YFSETQ. Losses at the gene ends were 4 bases for V and 3 bases for J; bases not matched to a gene: 9. CDR3 region: CASSIQSGTGYNEQFF. The CDR3 nucleotides read TGCGCCAGCAGCATACAATCCGGGACAGGCTACAATGAGCAGTTCTTC.